This passage covers 32 T cell receptor beta chains from one sample sequenced in a study of blood T cell repertoires in COVID-19. The method was immunoSEQ multiplex PCR; TCRdb's version includes in-frame clones alone and lacks a portion of them. The table has under 200,000 clones, approximately 88% seen once. Sequencing was performed on PBMCs or T cells enriched from blood (not recorded which). Every receptor here comes from a young woman who had recovered from COVID-19.

This clone was observed once. DNA for the CDR3: TGTGCCAGCAGCCAACGAGGGGGCTATGGCTACACCTTC. It yields the protein CASSQRGGYGYTF. V is TRBV14 and J is TRBJ1-2; D may be TRBD1 (6 bases). Trimming shortened V by 2 bases and J by 4 bases, and 8 bases separated the two germline ends. There are 13 residues in the CDR3. CDR1 and CDR2 from the germline V gene are SGHDN and FVKESK.

The rearrangement joins TRBV10-3 to TRBJ2-1, with 7 bases that match TRBD2. There are 15 residues in the CDR3. J gave up 6 bases and V 0 bases, and 5 bases lay outside the gene matches. Germline-derived CDR1 and CDR2 are ENHRY and SYGVKD. CDR3 loop: CAISESSGNANEQFF. The CDR3 DNA is TGTGCCATCAGTGAGTCGAGCGGGAACGCCAATGAGCAGTTCTTC.

The chain employs TRBV13 and TRBJ1-2, with 8 bases fitting TRBD1. Looked up from germline, CDR1 is PRHDT and CDR2 is FYEKMQ (reference sequence). The CDR3 length is 16 residues. Germline trimming cut 5 bases from V and 3 bases from J; bases unmatched to any gene: 11. Here the CDR3 reads CASSTRQDRVDYGYTF. In nucleotides, the CDR3 is TGTGCCAGCAGCACCCGACAGGACAGGGTGGACTATGGCTACACCTTC.

This clone is a singleton in its sample. The V call is TRBV7-9, the J call TRBJ1-1; 10 nucleotides line up with TRBD1. The CDR3 length is 16 residues. Germline trimming cut 5 bases from V and 6 bases from J; bases unmatched to any gene: 12. Germline V lookup: CDR1 SEHNR, CDR2 FQNEAQ (reference sequence). The CDR3: CASSHKIRDRGSEAFF. For the CDR3, the DNA is TGTGCCAGCAGCCATAAGATAAGGGACAGGGGATCTGAAGCTTTCTTT.

This clone has just one count. The chain links TRBV7-3 to TRBJ2-7, with TRBD1 matching over 8 bases. The V gene's germline CDR1 is SGHTA and CDR2 FQGTGA. CDR3 size: 14 residues. V dropped 5 bases and J dropped 3; count of bases not matched to a gene: 6. CDR3 region: CASSPGQGIYEQYF. CDR3 sequence (DNA): TGTGCCAGCAGCCCTGGACAGGGAATCTACGAGCAGTACTTC.

This chain connects TRBV6-1 to TRBJ2-7, with 8 bases that match TRBD1. This CDR3 contains 16 residues. V dropped 1 base and J dropped 2; count of bases not matched to a gene: 7. Germline lookup yields CDR1 MNHNS and CDR2 SASEGT. The CDR3 loop reads CASSEGLATGAYEQYF. The CDR3, as DNA: TGTGCCAGCAGTGAAGGGCTTGCGACAGGGGCCTACGAGCAGTACTTC.

The genes are TRBV28 and TRBJ1-4; D not resolved. Trimming removed 4 bases from V and 1 base from J, with 7 bases in between. The CDR3 is 14 residues long. The germline gives CDR1 MDHEN, CDR2 SYDVKM. DNA for the CDR3: TGTGCCAGCAGTTCTCCGGGAACTAATGAAAAACTGTTTTTT. This codes for CASSSPGTNEKLFF. Together with reference TRBV28 and TRBJ1-4, the CDR3 gives the full variable domain: DVKVTQSSRYLVKRTGEKVFLECVQDMDHENMFWYRQDPGLGLRLIYFSYDVKMKEKGDIPEGYSVSREKKERFSLILESASTNQTSMYLCASSSPGTNEKLFFGSGTQLSVL.

The chain employs TRBV5-6 and TRBJ2-7, with 9 bases lining up with TRBD1. V dropped 4 bases and J dropped 6; count of bases not matched to a gene: 2. Germline CDR1 SGHDT, CDR2 YYEEEE. The CDR3 spans 12 residues. Here the CDR3 reads CASSRGQGEQYF. The CDR3 bases are TGTGCCAGCAGCAGGGGACAGGGCGAGCAGTACTTC.

This rearrangement joins TRBV10-1 to TRBJ2-7; tentative D call: TRBD2 (7 bases). CDR3 length: 12 amino acids. In germline, CDR1 is WNHNN, CDR2 SYGVQD (reference sequence). The CDR3 bases are TGCGCGCATCCCGTGCGGGGGCTCGAGCAGTACTTC. It encodes CAHPVRGLEQYF.

The chain recombines TRBV11-2 with TRBJ2-7; unclear D gene. The V end was cut by 1 base, the J end by 5 bases, with 15 bases between. This CDR3 has 15 amino acids. CDR1 and CDR2 from the germline V gene are SGHAT and FQNNGV. This chain's CDR3 is CASSLVRVSSHEQYF. The CDR3 DNA reads as TGTGCCAGCAGCTTAGTGAGAGTTAGTTCCCACGAGCAGTACTTC.

The V call is TRBV4-1, the J call TRBJ1-1; 7 bases are shared with TRBD1. The J segment lost 0 bases and the V segment lost 1 base, leaving 2 bases of the junction unmatched. This CDR3 contains 15 residues. Germline-derived CDR1 and CDR2 are MGHRA and YSYEKL. The CDR3 here is CASSQAQGVNTEAFF. The DNA of the CDR3 is TGCGCCAGCAGCCAAGCTCAGGGGGTGAACACTGAAGCTTTCTTT.

This clone was seen just once. V gene TRBV6-5 combines with J gene TRBJ1-6; D possibly corresponds to TRBD1 (6 bases). CDR3 length equals 13 residues. Trimming left V 5 bases short and J 7 bases short, with 9 bases between. Germline V gene data show CDR1 as MNHEY and CDR2 as SVGAGI. CDR3 sequence (DNA): TGTGCCAGCAGTATCAGGGGAAATTCACCCCTCCACTTT. This sequence encodes CASSIRGNSPLHF.

This clone came up a few times. The chain has TRBV19 and TRBJ2-7; D possibly corresponds to TRBD2 (6 bases). Germline V gives CDR1 LNHDA, CDR2 SQIVND (reference sequence). The CDR3 is made up of 13 amino acids. Trimming pared 6 bases from V and 3 bases from J, leaving 12 bases between. The CDR3 region is CASSRRGSYEQYF. The CDR3 nucleotides are TGTGCCAGTAGCCGACGGGGGAGCTACGAGCAGTACTTC.

The V call is TRBV7-2, the J call TRBJ1-1, with a weak D call TRBD1 (5 bases). CDR3 length equals 15 residues. Deletions cut 1 base from V and 1 base from J, with 10 bases between. Germline V gene sequence: CDR1 SGHTA, CDR2 FQGNSA. The CDR3 sequence: CASSLVPRANTEAFF. The CDR3 nucleotides read TGTGCCAGCAGCTTAGTCCCCAGGGCGAACACTGAAGCTTTCTTT.

This clone showed up just once. The CDR3 coding sequence is TGTGCCAGCAGCTTAGAGTCTGGGACTAGCGTTTACAATGAGCAGTTCTTC. It translates to CASSLESGTSVYNEQFF. The chain joins TRBV7-6 to TRBJ2-1; 10 positions match TRBD2. In germline, CDR1 is SGHVS, CDR2 FNYEAQ. The CDR3 loop spans 17 amino acids. V lost 1 base to trimming and J lost 4 bases; unmatched junction nucleotides: 7.

This chain uses TRBV6-5 with TRBJ1-1; tentatively, D is TRBD1 (6 bases). Germline assignment: CDR1 MNHEY and CDR2 SVGAGI. V was shortened by 2 bases and J by 2 bases, with 15 bases between the two germline ends. The CDR3 extends over 16 amino acids. The CDR3: CASSYVRGGYNTEAFF. CDR3 DNA sequence: TGTGCCAGCAGTTACGTCAGGGGAGGGTATAACACTGAAGCTTTCTTT.

This clone appeared once. This chain connects TRBV9 to TRBJ2-1, with D perhaps TRBD1 (5 bases). V lost 0 bases and J lost 7, with 5 bases in between. CDR3 length: 12 amino acids. Germline lookup yields CDR1 SGDLS and CDR2 YYNGEE. The CDR3 protein is CASSVEGNEQFF. The CDR3 bases are TGTGCCAGCAGCGTAGAGGGGAATGAGCAGTTCTTC.

The chain joins TRBV5-1 to TRBJ2-2, with TRBD1 matching 8 bases. The germline gives CDR1 SGHRS, CDR2 YFSETQ. This CDR3 has 15 amino acids. V lost 4 bases to trimming and J lost 4 bases; unmatched junction nucleotides: 6. As DNA, the CDR3 is TGCGCCAGCAGCGAATCCAGGGGGCTCACCGGGGAGCTGTTTTTT. Encoded protein: CASSESRGLTGELFF.

The chain recombines TRBV9 with TRBJ2-5, with 8 bases fitting TRBD1. CDR1 SGDLS and CDR2 YYNGEE come from the germline V gene. V was pared by 4 bases and J by 5 bases, with 10 bases of the junction left unmatched. The CDR3 consists of 15 residues. DNA for the CDR3: TGTGCCAGCAGCCCAACCCAGACAGGGGATGAGACCCAGTACTTC. This codes for CASSPTQTGDETQYF.

The chain joins TRBV15 to TRBJ2-7; possibly TRBD1 for D (6 bases). This CDR3 region has 15 residues. Trimming took off 2 bases at V and 2 bases at J, with 13 bases between the two ends. Looked up from germline, CDR1 is LNHNV and CDR2 is YYDKDF (reference sequence). The CDR3 sequence: CATSRSVGGPYEQYF. As DNA, the CDR3 is TGTGCCACCAGCAGATCGGTAGGGGGACCCTACGAGCAGTACTTC.

This clone has only a few counts. V usage is TRBV24-1 and J usage is TRBJ2-2; the D gene is possibly TRBD1 (5 bases). V gave up 12 bases and J gave up 3 bases, with 16 bases separating them. The CDR3 contains 14 residues. CDR1 and CDR2 from the germline V gene are KGHDR and SFDVKD. The CDR3 sequence: CASQGPGDTGELFF. The CDR3 bases are TGTGCCTCGCAGGGTCCTGGGGACACCGGGGAGCTGTTTTTT.

This chain uses TRBV27 with TRBJ1-4, with a possible D match to TRBD1 (5 bases). There are 15 residues in the CDR3. Germline V gene sequence: CDR1 MNHEY, CDR2 SMNVEV (reference sequence). Trimming pared 0 bases from V and 8 bases from J, leaving 13 bases between. The CDR3 coding sequence is TGTGCCAGCAGTTTATCGACCAGGGTCGGGGAAAAACTGTTTTTT. Translating gives CASSLSTRVGEKLFF.

This rearrangement joins TRBV28 to TRBJ1-2, with D tentatively TRBD1 (5 bases). V lost 10 bases and J lost 7, with 25 bases in between. The CDR3 runs to 15 residues. CDR1 is MDHEN and CDR2 is SYDVKM in the germline V gene. Here the CDR3 reads CAIQFMTVGRVGYTF. Written as DNA, the CDR3 is TGTGCCATCCAGTTTATGACAGTGGGCAGGGTTGGCTACACCTTC.

The V call is TRBV9, the J call TRBJ2-1; D perhaps matches TRBD2 (6 bases). CDR3 size: 14 residues. The V and J ends lost 0 bases and 6 bases respectively, with 10 bases between them. Germline values: CDR1 SGDLS, CDR2 YYNGEE. The CDR3 bases are TGTGCCAGCAGCGTAGCTACCGGGGGCAATGAGCAGTTCTTC. Its translation: CASSVATGGNEQFF.

The chain is built from TRBV12-3 or TRBV12-4 and TRBJ1-2, with D tentatively TRBD1 (5 bases). The CDR3 has 11 residues. V shed 10 bases and J shed 8 bases, with 14 bases lying between them. The CDR3 bases are TGTGCCACCGCGGGGGAGGCCGGCTACACCTTC. Its protein is CATAGEAGYTF.

This chain links TRBV28 with TRBJ1-2, with D tentatively TRBD1 (5 bases). The ends were cut back, 8 bases at V and 8 bases at J, with 15 bases in the middle. The germline gives CDR1 MDHEN, CDR2 SYDVKM. The length of the CDR3 is 12 residues. The DNA of the CDR3 is TGTGCCAGCCTCACCGGGGGAGAGGGCTACACCTTC. Amino acids: CASLTGGEGYTF.

This sequence joins TRBV19 and TRBJ1-1; D call uncertain. CDR3 length: 14 residues. V was shortened by 8 bases and J by 1 base, with 14 bases between the two germline ends. From germline, CDR1 is LNHDA and CDR2 SQIVND (reference sequence). The CDR3 nucleotides are TGTGCCAGTCGCCCCCAGAGAGGGAACACTGAAGCTTTCTTT. This translates into CASRPQRGNTEAFF.

The J gene is TRBJ2-1, the V gene TRBV2; perhaps TRBD2 as D (5 bases). CDR3 length: 13 amino acids. Trimming took off 4 bases at V and 8 bases at J, with 12 bases between the two ends. Germline CDR1 and CDR2: SNHLY and FYNNEI. The CDR3 coding sequence is TGTGCCAGCAGTGGGACTGCCTGGGATGAGCAGTTCTTC. Protein: CASSGTAWDEQFF.

V gene TRBV7-9 combines with J gene TRBJ2-1; 7 bases are shared with TRBD1. The CDR3 covers 14 residues. The germline gives CDR1 SEHNR, CDR2 FQNEAQ (reference sequence). V shed 3 bases and J 9 bases; nucleotides not matched to a gene: 8. The CDR3 region is CASSFRQGLTEQFF. In DNA form, the CDR3 reads TGTGCCAGCAGCTTTAGACAGGGATTGACTGAGCAGTTCTTC.

This rearrangement joins TRBV5-6 to TRBJ2-2; TRBD1 matches 9 bases. The CDR3 covers 15 residues. In germline, CDR1 is SGHDT, CDR2 YYEEEE. The trim removed 3 bases at V and 4 bases at J, leaving 4 bases unmatched. The CDR3 is CASSYRGLVTGELFF. Here the CDR3 DNA reads TGTGCCAGCAGCTACAGGGGGCTGGTCACCGGGGAGCTGTTTTTT.

J is TRBJ1-6 and V is TRBV6-1; a possible D gene is TRBD1 (5 bases). Deletions cut 0 bases from V and 9 bases from J, with 12 bases between. CDR1 and CDR2 from the germline V gene are MNHNS and SASEGT. This CDR3 is 15 amino acids long. Here the CDR3 DNA reads TGTGCCAGCAGTGAAGCGCGCCAGGGAAGTTCACCCCTCCACTTT. This codes for CASSEARQGSSPLHF.

The chain links TRBV2 to TRBJ1-1; D ambiguous. V was clipped by 6 bases and J by 7 bases, with 18 bases between them. From germline, CDR1 is SNHLY and CDR2 FYNNEI. This CDR3 has 14 amino acids. The chain's CDR3 is CASSRRRVEFEAFF. Here the CDR3 DNA reads TGTGCCAGCAGCCGAAGGCGGGTAGAATTTGAAGCTTTCTTT.